This passage covers 5 T cell receptor beta chains from one sample sequenced in a study. Produced via immunoSEQ multiplex PCR; TCRdb's table is partial and in-frame only. The profile shows 60,000 to 85,000 clones, around 93% of them singletons. The sequencing sample was made of PBMCs. Receptors were obtained from a man aged 35-49 years with rheumatoid arthritis.

This rearrangement joins TRBV5-5 to TRBJ1-6; TRBD1 agrees at 7 bases. J gave up 10 bases and V 1 base, and 8 bases lay outside the gene matches. In germline, CDR1 is SGHKS, CDR2 YYEKEE (reference sequence). The CDR3 length is 15 residues. CDR3 nucleotide sequence: TGTGCCAGCAGCTTGTTCACAGGGGATGAATCACCCCTCCACTTT. This gives the protein CASSLFTGDESPLHF.

The chain has TRBV6-6 and TRBJ2-3, with 9 bases aligning to TRBD2. Losses at the gene ends were 4 bases for V and 1 base for J; bases not matched to a gene: 3. CDR1 MNHNY and CDR2 SVGAGI come from the germline V gene (reference sequence). The CDR3 is made up of 15 amino acids. The DNA for the CDR3 is TGTGCCAGCAGTTCCCCTAGCGGGGGCACAGATACGCAGTATTTT. Protein: CASSSPSGGTDTQYF.

This chain joins TRBV4-2 and TRBJ2-1, with 14 bases lining up with TRBD2. The CDR3 extends over 20 amino acids. V lost 2 bases, J lost 10 bases, and 19 bases stayed unmatched. Germline CDR1 is LGHNA and CDR2 is YNFKEQ. CDR3 protein: CASSQNIARTGTSGSKEQFF. In nucleotides, the CDR3 is TGTGCCAGCAGCCAAAATATAGCCCGAACCGGGACTAGCGGGAGTAAAGAGCAGTTCTTC.

The chain uses TRBV27 and TRBJ2-7, with 7 bases matching TRBD1. Germline V lookup: CDR1 MNHEY, CDR2 SMNVEV (reference sequence). This CDR3 is 12 amino acids long. V lost 5 bases, J lost 6 bases, and 4 bases stayed unmatched. In nucleotides, the CDR3 is TGTGCCAGCAGTACGACAGGGTCCGAGCAGTACTTC. Protein sequence: CASSTTGSEQYF.

The chain joins TRBV5-1 to TRBJ2-7; 11 positions match TRBD2. There are 17 residues in the CDR3. Germline loops: CDR1 SGHRS, CDR2 YFSETQ. Trimming cost V 5 bases and J 0 bases; bases outside gene matches: 10. The CDR3 spells CASSLITSGGGSYEQYF. CDR3 nucleotide sequence: TGCGCCAGCAGTTTAATCACTAGCGGGGGTGGCTCCTACGAGCAGTACTTC. Drawing the rest from reference TRBV5-1 and TRBJ2-7, the complete variable domain is KAGVTQTPRYLIKTRGQQVTLSCSPISGHRSVSWYQQTPGQGLQFLFEYFSETQRNKGNFPGRFSGRQFSNSRSEMNVSTLELGDSALYLCASSLITSGGGSYEQYFGPGTRLTVT.